This TCR beta chain was identified in a study of blood T cell repertoires in COVID-19 (TCRdb year 2020). For context, the study as a whole: Collaborator samples came from the United States, Italy and Spain and covered acute and convalescent phases of COVID-19. The prospective study material was composed of cDNA or gDNA derived from T cells, B-cell-depleted T cells, or PBMCs. Deeply sampled blood TCRbeta repertoires from subjects exposed to, actively infected with, or recovered from COVID-19 were included in the dataset. The repertoires were released in a freely available public database meant as a resource for research on the immune response to SARS-CoV-2. The samples were drawn from the first 160 participants of the ongoing ImmuneRACE study and from some 1,300 subjects provided by 6 global collaborators. The sample metadata nearly always contained a de-identified subject ID, COVID-19 status, age in years and sex. Where available, HLA class I and class II types were taken from metadata supplied by the sample provider and were not determined by assay-based typing.

CDR3 length: 13 amino acids, cysteine to phenylalanine. Only the CDR3 portion is preserved as DNA: 39 bases, with reading frame beginning at the first base. Looking up the germline V gene (reference sequence) yields CDR1 GTSNPN and CDR2 SVGIG. Germline trimming: 8 bases from V, 3 bases from J; junction bases outside gene matches: 7. The collaborating institutions used their own protocols to collect whole blood in K2EDTA tubes. For TCRbeta analysis, collaborators shipped samples in one of three forms: frozen whole blood, isolated PBMCs, or DNA extracted from either of those sample types. The immunoSEQ Assay, a bias-controlled multiplex PCR, was used to amplify TCRbeta CDR3 regions from genomic DNA. Regarding the original processing steps: Nucleated cell counts per sample were estimated from amplification of reference gene primers within the assay. Sequence reads were collapsed and filtered to measure the absolute abundance of every unique TCRbeta CDR3 rearrangement. Productive Simpson clonality was computed per sample as the square root of Simpson's diversity index over productive rearrangements. TCRdb limited this immuneACCESS table to in-frame rearrangements with V and J called. A share of clones is missing; checked studies link under half to unresolved V genes, and the rest is unexplained. V and J calls and clone size are as listed in that table; D and trimming were resolved from the DNA. In this sample the table shows over 45,000 clones, about 89% of which occur a single time. The ten largest clones capture more than 13% of the sample.

The investigation overall reported the following: The quantity of clinical and demographic metadata differed by source and by participant and was supplied without curation.

This clone was detected once. Its antigen is still unknown. It has no much larger one-base neighbor in the sample; base qualities were not kept. The sequence came from an older woman with active COVID-19. Sequenced material: peripheral blood. The chain employs TRBV30 and TRBJ2-7, with TRBD1 identical over 10 junction bases. The CDR3 protein is CAGSRDRGYEQYF. The DNA is TGTGCCGGCAGCCGGGACAGGGGCTACGAGCAGTACTTC. With all but the CDR3 taken from the reference TRBV30 and TRBJ2-7 genes, the full variable domain is: SQTIHQWPATLVQPVGSPLSLECTVEGTSNPNLYWYRQAAGRGLQLLFYSVGIGQISSEVPQNLSASRPQDRQFILSSKKLLLSDSGFYLCAGSRDRGYEQYFGPGTRLTVT.